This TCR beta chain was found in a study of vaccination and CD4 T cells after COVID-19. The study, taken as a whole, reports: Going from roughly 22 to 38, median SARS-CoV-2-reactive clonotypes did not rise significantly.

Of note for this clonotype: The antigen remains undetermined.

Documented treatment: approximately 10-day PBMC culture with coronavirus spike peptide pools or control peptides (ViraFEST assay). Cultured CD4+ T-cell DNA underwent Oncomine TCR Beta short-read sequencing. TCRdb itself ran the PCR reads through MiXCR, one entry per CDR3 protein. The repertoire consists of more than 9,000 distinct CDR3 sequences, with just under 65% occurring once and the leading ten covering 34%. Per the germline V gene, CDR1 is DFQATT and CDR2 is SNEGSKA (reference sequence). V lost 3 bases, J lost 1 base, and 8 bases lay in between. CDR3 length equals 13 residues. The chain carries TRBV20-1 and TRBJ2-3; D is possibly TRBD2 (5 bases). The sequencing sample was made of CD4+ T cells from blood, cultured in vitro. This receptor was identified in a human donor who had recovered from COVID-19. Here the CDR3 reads CSASHSGTDTQYF. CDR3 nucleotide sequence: TGCAGTGCTAGTCATAGCGGCACAGATACGCAGTATTTT.